The 15 T cell receptor beta chains given below trace back to one sample, sequenced in a study of PD-1 blockade in classical Hodgkin lymphoma. Assay: immunoSEQ multiplex PCR; the TCRdb copy retains only in-frame clones and omits some. The sample yields approximately 100,000 clones, about nine tenths seen once. All trial patients relapsed after autologous stem cell transplantation. Sequenced material: peripheral blood mononuclear cells (PBMCs), taken at baseline. Receptor source: a human donor with classical Hodgkin lymphoma.

For the CDR3, the DNA is TGTGCCAGTAGTAGCCAGGGGGCGGGTCAAGAGACCCAGTACTTC. Translating it yields CASSSQGAGQETQYF. J is TRBJ2-5 and V is TRBV19, with 8 bases matching TRBD1. The CDR3 is made up of 15 amino acids. Losses at the gene ends were 4 bases for V and 2 bases for J; bases not matched to a gene: 6. Germline loops: CDR1 LNHDA, CDR2 SQIVND (reference sequence).

This clone appeared a single time. The V and J genes are TRBV28 and TRBJ1-2; D is perhaps TRBD1 (6 bases). This CDR3 is 15 amino acids long. CDR1 is MDHEN and CDR2 is SYDVKM in the germline V gene. Trimming removed 5 bases from V and 4 bases from J, with 17 bases in between. The DNA of the CDR3 is TGTGCCAGCAGTCCTCAGGGGTTTATTGGCTATGGCTACACCTTC. Protein sequence: CASSPQGFIGYGYTF.

The chain combines TRBV4-1 with TRBJ2-7, with 15 bases lining up with TRBD2. The V and J ends lost 4 bases and 4 bases, in that order; junction bases with no gene match: 5. The CDR3 consists of 16 residues. Germline V gene sequence: CDR1 MGHRA, CDR2 YSYEKL. For the CDR3, the DNA is TGCGCCAGCAGCCGAAAAGGGACTAGCGGGAGGTACGAGCAGTACTTC. Translating it yields CASSRKGTSGRYEQYF.

This sequence joins TRBV5-1 and TRBJ2-3; possibly TRBD2 for D (6 bases). The CDR3 is made up of 17 amino acids. CDR1 SGHRS and CDR2 YFSETQ come from the germline V gene. Deletions cut 2 bases from V and 4 bases from J, with 20 bases between. The CDR3 protein is CASSLSTSSLGSDTQYF. CDR3 DNA: TGCGCCAGCAGCTTATCGACTAGTTCATTGGGTTCAGATACGCAGTATTTT.

The rearrangement joins TRBV6-6 to TRBJ2-7; TRBD2 might be the D (5 bases). This CDR3 contains 12 residues. CDR1 and CDR2 (germline): MNHNY, SVGAGI (reference sequence). Trimming left V 2 bases short and J 7 bases short, with 9 bases between. The CDR3 sequence: CASSYDRGEQYF. The CDR3 DNA reads TGTGCCAGCAGTTACGACCGCGGGGAGCAGTACTTC.

The V gene is TRBV5-6, the J gene TRBJ1-1; weak D call: TRBD1 (5 bases). The V gene's germline CDR1 is SGHDT and CDR2 YYEEEE. Between the trimmed V and J ends, which lost 4 bases and 6 bases, there was a span of 13 bases. There are 13 residues in the CDR3. The CDR3 sequence is CASSHNLGAEAFF. CDR3 bases: TGTGCCAGCAGCCACAATCTGGGGGCTGAAGCTTTCTTT.

The chain links TRBV18 to TRBJ1-5; D remains unclear. Deletions cut 6 bases from V and 6 bases from J, with 15 bases between. Germline CDR1 is KGHSH and CDR2 is LQKENI. The CDR3 consists of 14 residues. In DNA, the CDR3 is TGTGCCAGCTCGCAGATAATTAGTGGTCAGCCCCAGCATTTT. It codes for CASSQIISGQPQHF.

The chain is built from TRBV6-5 and TRBJ1-1; TRBD1 agrees at 8 bases. Germline CDR1 reads MNHEY; CDR2 reads SVGAGI. Trimming removed 1 base from V and 1 base from J; junction bases left unmatched: 5. This CDR3 has 16 residues. This CDR3 reads CASSYYRQGKNTEAFF. For the CDR3, the DNA is TGTGCCAGCAGTTACTATCGACAGGGGAAGAACACTGAAGCTTTCTTT.

The chain recombines TRBV19 with TRBJ2-2, with 7 bases that match TRBD2. Germline values: CDR1 LNHDA, CDR2 SQIVND (reference sequence). V was clipped by 5 bases and J by 14 bases; unmatched bases: 11. The CDR3 runs 13 residues. The CDR3 bases are TGTGCCAGTAGTCCCACGAGGGAGGGGATTCTGTTTTTT. It translates to CASSPTREGILFF.

The chain has TRBV2 and TRBJ2-2; 7 nucleotides align to TRBD1. Trimming at V came to 8 bases and at J to 5 bases, leaving 2 bases not matched to a gene. CDR3 length: 12 amino acids. Germline V gene sequence: CDR1 SNHLY, CDR2 FYNNEI. The CDR3 reads CASGGQTGELFF. Here the CDR3 DNA reads TGTGCCAGCGGGGGACAGACCGGGGAGCTGTTTTTT.

The chain uses TRBV9 and TRBJ1-2, with D hard to call. Per the germline V gene, CDR1 is SGDLS and CDR2 is YYNGEE. V gave up 2 bases and J gave up 3 bases, with 17 bases separating them. CDR3 length: 16 residues. The CDR3 is CASSVSPGLYDYGYTF. The DNA for the CDR3 is TGTGCCAGCAGCGTCTCGCCTGGCTTGTATGACTATGGCTACACCTTC.

This clone was seen more than once but under ten times. The V gene is TRBV4-1, the J gene TRBJ2-1; TRBD2 matches at 8 bases. CDR1 MGHRA and CDR2 YSYEKL come from the germline V gene. With V trimmed by 3 bases and J by 6 bases, 13 bases remained unmatched. This CDR3 is 17 amino acids long. The CDR3, as DNA: TGCGCCAGCAGCCAGGGGGTTGTAGCGGGAATTAGCAATGAGCAGTTCTTC. Its translation: CASSQGVVAGISNEQFF.

V usage is TRBV7-2 and J usage is TRBJ2-5; 8 bases are shared with TRBD2. The CDR3 contains 15 residues. The junction had 5 bases not matched to a gene; V was cut back by 2 bases and J by 3 bases. From germline, CDR1 is SGHTA and CDR2 FQGNSA. This CDR3 is CASSLQVLAEETQYF. The CDR3 DNA sequence: TGTGCCAGCAGCTTACAAGTACTAGCGGAAGAGACCCAGTACTTC.

The V and J genes are TRBV30 and TRBJ2-7; D is perhaps TRBD1 (5 bases). The CDR3 covers 15 residues. Germline V CDR1 and CDR2: GTSNPN, SVGIG (reference sequence). V lost 4 bases and J lost 4, with 20 bases in between. DNA for the CDR3: TGTGCCTGGAATCGACAGCCCCAGGGTTCTTACGAGCAGTACTTC. It specifies CAWNRQPQGSYEQYF.

The chain couples TRBV27 to TRBJ2-4, with D perhaps TRBD1 or TRBD2 (5 bases each). V was trimmed by 6 bases and J by 8 bases, leaving 14 bases between them. Germline CDR1 MNHEY, CDR2 SMNVEV (reference sequence). This CDR3 has 13 amino acids. CDR3 amino acids: CASSWVPGHIQYF. The CDR3 nucleotides are TGTGCCAGCAGCTGGGTCCCGGGGCACATTCAGTACTTC.